The 28 T cell receptor beta chains presented below share a single source sample, sequenced in a study of blood T cell repertoires in COVID-19. Generated by immunoSEQ multiplex PCR, the TCRdb table keeps only in-frame clones and is missing some. The sample consists of fewer than 250,000 clones, about 90% of them appearing once. What was sequenced was PBMCs or T cells enriched from blood (not recorded which). Every receptor here comes from a man aged 50-60 years who had been exposed to COVID-19.

The chain couples TRBV5-1 to TRBJ2-1; a possible D gene is TRBD1 (6 bases). V lost 0 bases to trimming and J lost 5 bases, with 12 bases between them. This CDR3 is 15 amino acids long. Germline V gene lookup returns CDR1 SGHRS and CDR2 YFSETQ. Here the CDR3 reads CASSLGEGVHNEQFF. CDR3 DNA: TGCGCCAGCAGCTTGGGTGAGGGGGTCCACAATGAGCAGTTCTTC. Drawing the rest from reference TRBV5-1 and TRBJ2-1, the complete variable domain is KAGVTQTPRYLIKTRGQQVTLSCSPISGHRSVSWYQQTPGQGLQFLFEYFSETQRNKGNFPGRFSGRQFSNSRSEMNVSTLELGDSALYLCASSLGEGVHNEQFFGPGTRLTVL.

As concerns this clone: This same CDR3 is encoded by further DNA sequences in the sample. The gene calls are TRBV9 and TRBJ1-1, with D hard to call. The CDR3 loop spans 13 amino acids. CDR1 is SGDLS and CDR2 is YYNGEE in the germline V gene. Between the trimmed V and J ends, which lost 0 bases and 5 bases, there was a span of 8 bases. The CDR3 DNA is TGTGCCAGCAGCGTAGGATCGGGGACTGAAGCTTTCTTT. The encoded protein is CASSVGSGTEAFF.

The genes are TRBV7-9 and TRBJ2-7; maybe TRBD1 (6 bases). The CDR3 runs 14 residues. Germline CDR1 and CDR2: SEHNR and FQNEAQ (reference sequence). Deletions cut 6 bases from V and 2 bases from J, with 14 bases between. This CDR3 is CASRRGTSAYEQYF. CDR3 sequence (DNA): TGTGCCAGCAGGAGGGGGACATCCGCCTACGAGCAGTACTTC.

J is TRBJ1-2 and V is TRBV15, with a tentative D call TRBD1 (5 bases). Per the germline V gene, CDR1 is LNHNV and CDR2 is YYDKDF (reference sequence). This CDR3 is 14 amino acids long. The V and J ends lost 5 bases and 4 bases respectively, with 14 bases between them. The DNA of the CDR3 is TGTGCCACCAGCTGGGAGGGACGGCTCTATGGCTACACCTTC. It encodes CATSWEGRLYGYTF.

This clone was picked up one time. The chain links TRBV9 to TRBJ1-6; D is perhaps TRBD1 (6 bases). The V gene lost 0 bases and the J gene lost 8 bases, with 12 bases spanning the gap. This CDR3 contains 15 residues. Germline CDR1 and CDR2: SGDLS and YYNGEE. DNA for the CDR3: TGTGCCAGCAGCGTAGACTGGACAGAATATTCACCCCTCCACTTT. Amino acids: CASSVDWTEYSPLHF.

The chain is built from TRBV7-8 and TRBJ2-5; 7 nucleotides agree with TRBD2. This CDR3 spans 13 amino acids. The germline CDR1 and CDR2 sequences are SGHVS and FQNEAQ. V shed 6 bases and J 5 bases; nucleotides not matched to a gene: 6. Here the CDR3 DNA reads TGTGCCAGCAGTCGAGCGGGGAGGGAGACCCAGTACTTC. It specifies CASSRAGRETQYF.

V and J are TRBV2 and TRBJ2-2; 12 nucleotides align to TRBD1. The V and J ends lost 10 bases and 3 bases, in that order; junction bases with no gene match: 6. The V gene's germline CDR1 is SNHLY and CDR2 FYNNEI. The CDR3 has 15 residues. The CDR3 DNA follows: TGTGCCACTACTTGGGACAGGGGGCACACCGGGGAGCTGTTTTTT. Translation gives CATTWDRGHTGELFF.

The CDR3 DNA reads TGCGCCAGCAGCTCCGGACTAGCGGGGGTCTACAATGAGCAGTTCTTC. It encodes CASSSGLAGVYNEQFF. The rearrangement links TRBV5-1 to TRBJ2-1, with 13 bases identical to TRBD2. J lost 3 bases, V lost 3 bases, and 3 bases had no gene match. CDR1 SGHRS and CDR2 YFSETQ come from the germline V gene. The CDR3 is 16 amino acids.

The V and J genes are TRBV28 and TRBJ1-5; no firm D call. The V gene lost 2 bases and the J gene lost 2 bases, with 10 bases spanning the gap. Germline-derived CDR1 and CDR2 are MDHEN and SYDVKM. The CDR3 totals 15 residues. The CDR3 bases are TGTGCCAGCAGTTTAGTCAGACAAGGCAATCAGCCCCAGCATTTT. Its protein product is CASSLVRQGNQPQHF. Supplemented by reference TRBV28 and TRBJ1-5, the full variable domain reads DVKVTQSSRYLVKRTGEKVFLECVQDMDHENMFWYRQDPGLGLRLIYFSYDVKMKEKGDIPEGYSVSREKKERFSLILESASTNQTSMYLCASSLVRQGNQPQHFGDGTRLSIL.

This chain joins TRBV14 and TRBJ1-1; 7 bases are shared with TRBD1. The CDR3 extends over 14 amino acids. Germline V CDR1 and CDR2: SGHDN, FVKESK. The J segment lost 4 bases and the V segment lost 4 bases, leaving 6 bases of the junction unmatched. This CDR3 is CASSLYQGVTEAFF. DNA of the CDR3: TGTGCCAGCAGCCTTTACCAGGGGGTCACTGAAGCTTTCTTT.

This clone occurred a few times. The gene calls are TRBV6-5 and TRBJ1-5, with 7 bases identical to TRBD1. The ends lost 4 bases at V and 4 bases at J; junction bases unmatched: 4. CDR1 is MNHEY and CDR2 is SVGAGI in the germline V gene. The CDR3 has 14 amino acids. CDR3 residues: CASSSGTANQPQHF. The CDR3 region has the DNA TGTGCCAGCAGTTCCGGGACAGCTAATCAGCCCCAGCATTTT.

The V call is TRBV14, the J call TRBJ1-4; D is uncertain. Trimming left V 4 bases short and J 6 bases short, with 9 bases between. CDR1 and CDR2 from the germline V gene are SGHDN and FVKESK. This CDR3 is built from 13 residues. CDR3 bases: TGTGCCAGCAGCCGCCATGAGTATGAAAAACTGTTTTTT. Translating it yields CASSRHEYEKLFF.

Only one count was recorded for this clone. This chain uses TRBV4-1 with TRBJ1-1; tentative D call: TRBD1 (5 bases). From germline, CDR1 is MGHRA and CDR2 YSYEKL. The CDR3 extends over 16 amino acids. Trimming pared 1 base from V and 2 bases from J, leaving 14 bases between. This CDR3 reads CASSQVPGRGNTEAFF. The CDR3 bases are TGCGCCAGCAGCCAAGTTCCAGGGAGGGGAAACACTGAAGCTTTCTTT.

This chain links TRBV2 with TRBJ2-1; D gene uncertain. Germline loops: CDR1 SNHLY, CDR2 FYNNEI. The CDR3 has 13 amino acids. The ends were cut back, 4 bases at V and 8 bases at J, with 12 bases in the middle. The CDR3 protein is CASSGPAGYEQFF. The CDR3 DNA sequence: TGTGCCAGCAGTGGACCAGCAGGCTATGAGCAGTTCTTC.

The chain couples TRBV3-1 (or the pseudogene TRBV3-2) to TRBJ2-5, with TRBD2 matching over 8 bases. CDR3 size: 15 residues. Germline CDR1 LGHDT, CDR2 YNNKEL (reference sequence). J gave up 5 bases and V 2 bases, and 7 bases lay outside the gene matches. CDR3 nucleotide sequence: TGTGCCAGCAGCCAAAATGTCGGCGGGAGGGAGACCCAGTACTTC. The encoded protein is CASSQNVGGRETQYF.

This chain uses TRBV20-1 with TRBJ1-1; D perhaps matches TRBD1 (5 bases). Germline assignment: CDR1 DFQATT and CDR2 SNEGSKA (reference sequence). Trimming shortened V by 5 bases and J by 5 bases, and 9 bases separated the two germline ends. The CDR3 is 11 residues long. CDR3 sequence: CSAAGETEAFF. The DNA for the CDR3 is TGCAGTGCTGCGGGGGAAACTGAAGCTTTCTTT.

The chain recombines TRBV4-2 with TRBJ1-2; D remains unclear. V lost 2 bases and J lost 4, with 11 bases in between. In germline, CDR1 is LGHNA, CDR2 YNFKEQ. This CDR3 has 14 amino acids. CDR3 DNA: TGTGCCAGCAGCCAACAGGAACATACCTATGGCTACACCTTC. It codes for CASSQQEHTYGYTF.

This chain uses TRBV18 with TRBJ1-5; D possibly corresponds to TRBD1 (5 bases). The CDR3 sequence is 16 residues long. Germline V gene data show CDR1 as KGHSH and CDR2 as LQKENI. V was pared by 1 base and J by 0 bases, with 10 bases between. CDR3 in amino acids: CASSPQGPNSNQPQHF. The CDR3 coding sequence is TGTGCCAGCTCACCACAGGGGCCCAATAGCAATCAGCCCCAGCATTTT.

The chain combines TRBV5-4 with TRBJ2-7, with a tentative D call TRBD1 (6 bases). The CDR3 contains 13 residues. Germline V gives CDR1 SGHNT, CDR2 YYREEE (reference sequence). V gave up 3 bases and J gave up 0 bases, with 7 bases separating them. DNA for the CDR3: TGTGCCAGCAGCTCGGACAGCTCCTACGAGCAGTACTTC. This translates into CASSSDSSYEQYF.

This clone is a singleton in its sample. This rearrangement joins TRBV11-2 to TRBJ1-1; D is possibly TRBD1 (6 bases). From germline, CDR1 is SGHAT and CDR2 FQNNGV. This CDR3 is built from 15 residues. Trimming shortened V by 5 bases and J by 4 bases, and 17 bases separated the two germline ends. CDR3 in amino acids: CASSQGPMLATEAFF. The DNA for the CDR3 is TGTGCCAGCAGCCAGGGGCCCATGCTAGCCACTGAAGCTTTCTTT.

The chain couples TRBV7-3 to TRBJ2-7, with 8 positions matching TRBD1. The junction had 6 bases not matched to a gene; V was cut back by 5 bases and J by 6 bases. The CDR3 length is 13 residues. Germline assignment: CDR1 SGHTA and CDR2 FQGTGA. CDR3 region: CASSPPGQAEQYF. CDR3 in DNA: TGTGCCAGCAGCCCGCCGGGACAGGCCGAGCAGTACTTC.

The rearrangement uses TRBV27 and TRBJ1-2, with D perhaps TRBD1 (6 bases). Between the trimmed V and J ends, which lost 0 bases and 4 bases, there was a span of 12 bases. The CDR3 has 15 residues. Looked up from germline, CDR1 is MNHEY and CDR2 is SMNVEV (reference sequence). CDR3 sequence (DNA): TGTGCCAGCAGTTTATCAAGTCGGGGGGCCTATGGCTACACCTTC. As protein: CASSLSSRGAYGYTF.

The genes are TRBV5-1 and TRBJ2-5; D uncertain. CDR1 is SGHRS, CDR2 YFSETQ, per germline. Trimming left V 4 bases short and J 0 bases short, with 13 bases between. This CDR3 has 15 amino acids. CDR3 DNA: TGCGCCAGCAGCCAGTATCCAGGTTACCAAGAGACCCAGTACTTC. Translation: CASSQYPGYQETQYF.

The chain employs TRBV2 and TRBJ1-4, with 9 bases identical to TRBD1. The CDR3 sequence is 14 residues long. V lost 7 bases and J lost 3; bases outside the gene matches: 3. Germline loops: CDR1 SNHLY, CDR2 FYNNEI. CDR3 sequence: CASTRTGANEKLFF. DNA of the CDR3: TGTGCCAGCACTCGGACAGGGGCTAATGAAAAACTGTTTTTT.

The V call is TRBV3-1 (or the pseudogene TRBV3-2), the J call TRBJ2-1, with TRBD2 matching 11 bases. CDR1 and CDR2 (germline): LGHDT, YNNKEL (reference sequence). V shed 3 bases and J 10 bases; nucleotides not matched to a gene: 5. The CDR3 contains 14 residues. CDR3 nucleotide sequence: TGTGCCAGCAGCCAGGCTGGACTAGCGGGCGAGCAGTTCTTC. It specifies CASSQAGLAGEQFF.

This clone was counted a single time. V usage is TRBV28 and J usage is TRBJ1-2; TRBD1 aligns across 7 bases. The CDR3 spans 16 residues. With 6 bases clipped from V and 0 bases from J, the junction kept 10 bases outside the gene matches. Per germline, CDR1 MDHEN and CDR2 SYDVKM. The CDR3 sequence: CASRALRTGPNYGYTF. Written as DNA, the CDR3 is TGTGCCAGCAGGGCCCTAAGGACAGGACCTAACTATGGCTACACCTTC.

V usage is TRBV29-1 and J usage is TRBJ1-5; possible D gene TRBD1, 6 bases. The CDR3 runs to 14 residues. Per the germline V gene, CDR1 is SQVTM and CDR2 is ANQGSEA. V lost 8 bases and J 4 bases, leaving 18 bases between the germline ends. The CDR3 is CSILQGPGNQPQHF. The CDR3 DNA reads TGCAGCATACTACAGGGCCCGGGTAATCAGCCCCAGCATTTT.

This chain links TRBV5-1 with TRBJ1-6, with D possibly being TRBD1 (6 bases). The CDR3 has 15 residues. Looked up from germline, CDR1 is SGHRS and CDR2 is YFSETQ. The germline V and J ends were trimmed by 2 bases and 5 bases, with 11 bases remaining between them. CDR3 region: CASSFGGANNSPLHF. CDR3 nucleotide sequence: TGCGCCAGCAGCTTTGGGGGCGCGAATAATTCACCCCTCCACTTT.